This paragraph reports one T cell receptor beta chain. PCR involved 60 Vbeta and 13 Jbeta primers. Sequenced by immunoSEQ multiplex PCR; TCRdb stores in-frame clones only, minus some. The sample shows about 160,000 clones, 82% of them seen only once. V shed 7 bases and J 4 bases; nucleotides not matched to a gene: 8. CDR3 length: 14 residues. Germline CDR1 SGHTA, CDR2 FQGNSA. The sample comes from a study of cytomegalovirus exposure and HLA in healthy donors. The receptor was derived from a girl under 18 in good health and CMV-seropositive. Sequencing was carried out using PBMCs. The rearrangement links TRBV7-2 to TRBJ2-5, with TRBD2 identical over 8 bases. CDR3 protein: CASTPGGAGETQYF. CDR3 nucleotides: TGTGCCAGCACCCCCGGGGGGGCGGGAGAGACCCAGTACTTC.